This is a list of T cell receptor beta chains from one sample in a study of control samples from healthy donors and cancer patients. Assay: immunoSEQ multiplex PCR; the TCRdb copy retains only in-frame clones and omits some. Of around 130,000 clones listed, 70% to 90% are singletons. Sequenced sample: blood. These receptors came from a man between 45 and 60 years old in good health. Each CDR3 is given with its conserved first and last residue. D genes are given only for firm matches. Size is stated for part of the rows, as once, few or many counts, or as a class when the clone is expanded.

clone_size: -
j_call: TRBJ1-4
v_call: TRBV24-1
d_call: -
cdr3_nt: TGTGCCACCAGTGATCCCGGGAAGGGTGTTGAAAAACTGTTTTTT
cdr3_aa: CATSDPGKGVEKLFF

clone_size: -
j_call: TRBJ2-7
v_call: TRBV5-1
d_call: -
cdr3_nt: TGCGCCAGCAGCTTCCAGGGAACGCAGTACTTC
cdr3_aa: CASSFQGTQYF

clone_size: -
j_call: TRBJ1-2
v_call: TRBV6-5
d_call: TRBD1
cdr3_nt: TGTGCCAGCAGTTACTCGTGGCAGGGGGCCTATGGCTACACCTTC
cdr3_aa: CASSYSWQGAYGYTF

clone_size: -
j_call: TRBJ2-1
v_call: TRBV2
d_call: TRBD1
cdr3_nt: TGTGCCAGCAGTGTATGGGACAGCCGCTCCTACAATGAGCAGTTCTTC
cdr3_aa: CASSVWDSRSYNEQFF

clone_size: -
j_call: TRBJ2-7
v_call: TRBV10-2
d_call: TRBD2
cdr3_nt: TGCGCCAGCAGTGAGTCCGTAGGCCGGGACTACCACTACGAGCAGTACTTC
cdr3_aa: CASSESVGRDYHYEQYF

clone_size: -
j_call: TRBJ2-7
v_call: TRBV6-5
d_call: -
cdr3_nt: TGTGCCAGCAGACCAACGACCTACGAGCAGTACTTC
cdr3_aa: CASRPTTYEQYF

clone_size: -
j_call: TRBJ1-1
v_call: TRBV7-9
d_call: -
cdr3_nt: TGTGCCATCTCCCGCGACACAGGGATGACTGAAGCTTTCTTT
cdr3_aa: CAISRDTGMTEAFF

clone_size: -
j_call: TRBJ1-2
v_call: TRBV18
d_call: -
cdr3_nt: TGTGCCAGCTCACCAAGTTCAGGCAACTATGGCTACACCTTC
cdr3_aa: CASSPSSGNYGYTF

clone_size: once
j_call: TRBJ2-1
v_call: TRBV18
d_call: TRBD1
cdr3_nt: TGTGCCAGCTCACCACCTTGGACAGGGGGTTCCTACAATGAGCAGTTCTTC
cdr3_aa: CASSPPWTGGSYNEQFF

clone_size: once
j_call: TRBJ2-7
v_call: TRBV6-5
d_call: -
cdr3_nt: TGTGCCAGCAGTCGGTTCCCATCCTACGAGCAGTACTTC
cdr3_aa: CASSRFPSYEQYF

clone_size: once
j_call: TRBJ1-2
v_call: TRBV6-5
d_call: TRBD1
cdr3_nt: TGTGCCAGCAGTCTCACAGGGGGTTATGGCTACACCTTC
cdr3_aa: CASSLTGGYGYTF

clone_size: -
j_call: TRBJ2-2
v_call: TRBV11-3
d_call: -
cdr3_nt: TGTGCCAGCAGCAAAACGGGCGGGGAGCTGTTTTTT
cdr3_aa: CASSKTGGELFF

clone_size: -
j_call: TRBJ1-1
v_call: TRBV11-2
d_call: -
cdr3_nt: TGTGCCAGCAGCTTAGTTGGGTACTTGAACACTGAAGCTTTCTTT
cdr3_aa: CASSLVGYLNTEAFF

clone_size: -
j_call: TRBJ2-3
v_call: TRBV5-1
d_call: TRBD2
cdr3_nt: TGCGCCACCGCCGAGCGGGGGGAGGCCACAGATACGCAGTATTTT
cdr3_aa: CATAERGEATDTQYF

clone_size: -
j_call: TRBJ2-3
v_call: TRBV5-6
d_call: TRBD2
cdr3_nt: TGTGCCAGCAGCTTGGGCCCGCTAGCGGGGGGCACAGATACGCAGTATTTT
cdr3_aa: CASSLGPLAGGTDTQYF

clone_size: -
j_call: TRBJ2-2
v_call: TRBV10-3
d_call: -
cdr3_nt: TGTGCCATCTCCAGTGGAGGACTCACCGGGGAGCTGTTTTTT
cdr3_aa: CAISSGGLTGELFF

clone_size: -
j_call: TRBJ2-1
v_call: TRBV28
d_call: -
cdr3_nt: TGTGCCAGCAGTTTAAGGCCGAATGAGCAGTTCTTC
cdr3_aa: CASSLRPNEQFF

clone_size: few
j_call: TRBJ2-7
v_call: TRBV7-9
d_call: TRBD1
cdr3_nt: TGTGCCAGCAGCTTGTTGGACAGGGGAGAGCAGTACTTC
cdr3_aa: CASSLLDRGEQYF

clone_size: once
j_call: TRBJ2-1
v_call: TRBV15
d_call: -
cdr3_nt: TGTGCCACCAGCAGAGATCGGGGGAGCTCCTACAATGAGCAGTTCTTC
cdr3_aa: CATSRDRGSSYNEQFF

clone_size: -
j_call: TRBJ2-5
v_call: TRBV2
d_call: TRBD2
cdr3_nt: TGTGCCAGCAAGTCCAGACTAGCGGGGGGAAAAGAGACCCAGTACTTC
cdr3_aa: CASKSRLAGGKETQYF

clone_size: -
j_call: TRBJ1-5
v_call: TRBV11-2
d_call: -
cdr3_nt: TGTGCCAGCAGCACTAGAGGGGCCTATAGCAATCAGCCCCAGCATTTT
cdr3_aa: CASSTRGAYSNQPQHF

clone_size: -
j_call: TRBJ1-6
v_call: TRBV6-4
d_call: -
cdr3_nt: TGTGCCAGCAGTGACTCTTGGGGGACACCCCTCCACTTT
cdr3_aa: CASSDSWGTPLHF

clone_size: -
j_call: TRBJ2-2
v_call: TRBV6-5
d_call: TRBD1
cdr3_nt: TGTGCCAGCACCTCGGACAGGGTAGCCACCGGGGAGCTGTTTTTT
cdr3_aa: CASTSDRVATGELFF

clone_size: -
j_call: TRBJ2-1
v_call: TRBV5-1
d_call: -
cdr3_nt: TGCGCCAGCAGTATTAGCGTTAATGAGCAGTTCTTC
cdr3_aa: CASSISVNEQFF

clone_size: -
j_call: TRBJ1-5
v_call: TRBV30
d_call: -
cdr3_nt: TGTGCCTGGAGTAGGTATAGCAATCAGCCCCAGCATTTT
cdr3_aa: CAWSRYSNQPQHF

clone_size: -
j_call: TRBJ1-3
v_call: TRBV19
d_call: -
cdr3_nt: TGTGCCAGTAGTATTATGAACTCTGGAAACACCATATATTTT
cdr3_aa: CASSIMNSGNTIYF

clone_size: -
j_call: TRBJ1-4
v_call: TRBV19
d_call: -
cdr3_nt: TGTGCCAGTATCGATAATGAAAAACTGTTTTTT
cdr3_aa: CASIDNEKLFF

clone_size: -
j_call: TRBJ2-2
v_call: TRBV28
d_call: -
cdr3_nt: TGTGCCAGCACCCGACAGCAGAACACCGGGGAGCTGTTTTTT
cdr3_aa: CASTRQQNTGELFF

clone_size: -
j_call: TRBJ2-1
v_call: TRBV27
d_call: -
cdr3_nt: TGTGCCAGCAGCCTGTCAACGGGGTACTCCTACAATGAGCAGTTCTTC
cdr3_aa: CASSLSTGYSYNEQFF

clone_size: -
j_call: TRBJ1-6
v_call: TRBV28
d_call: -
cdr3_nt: TGTGCCAGCACTCTACACGTCCCTAATTCACCCCTCCACTTT
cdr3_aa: CASTLHVPNSPLHF

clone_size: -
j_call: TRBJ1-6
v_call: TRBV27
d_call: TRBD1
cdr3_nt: TGTGCCAGCAGTCTAGGCCAACCAACCGGGACAGTAAATTCACCCCTCCACTTT
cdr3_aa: CASSLGQPTGTVNSPLHF

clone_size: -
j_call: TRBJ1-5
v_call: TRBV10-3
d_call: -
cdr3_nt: TGTGCCATCTCTGCCGACAGGAACGACAATCAGCCCCAGCATTTT
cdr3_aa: CAISADRNDNQPQHF

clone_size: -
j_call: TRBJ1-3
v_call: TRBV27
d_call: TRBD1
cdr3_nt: TGTGCCAGCAGTTCCGGGACAGGGGTAGACACCATATATTTT
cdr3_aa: CASSSGTGVDTIYF

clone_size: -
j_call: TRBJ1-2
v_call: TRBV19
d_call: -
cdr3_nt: TGTGCCAGTAGTGATGGGGAGATCTATGGCTACACCTTC
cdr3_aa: CASSDGEIYGYTF

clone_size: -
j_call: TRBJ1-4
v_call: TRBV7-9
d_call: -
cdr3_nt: TGTGCCAGCAGCTCCCTAGGGTGGGACACTAATGAAAAACTGTTTTTT
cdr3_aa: CASSSLGWDTNEKLFF

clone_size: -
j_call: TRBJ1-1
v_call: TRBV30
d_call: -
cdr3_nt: TGTGCCTGGAGGGTACCCTCGGTGCGAGGGTACACTGAAGCTTTCTTT
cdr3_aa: CAWRVPSVRGYTEAFF

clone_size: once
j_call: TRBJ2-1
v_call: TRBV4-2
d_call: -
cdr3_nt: TGTGCCAGCAGCCAAGCTGGACAAGTTGCCAATGAGCAGTTCTTC
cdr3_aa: CASSQAGQVANEQFF

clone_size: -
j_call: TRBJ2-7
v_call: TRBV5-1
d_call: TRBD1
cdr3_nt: TGCGCCAGCAGCTTGGCCGGACAGGGAGTTTCGTACGAGCAGTACTTC
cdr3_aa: CASSLAGQGVSYEQYF

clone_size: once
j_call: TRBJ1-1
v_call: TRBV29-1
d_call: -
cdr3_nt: TGCAGCGTTGACCCCCAGTCAGCGGAAGCTTTCTTT
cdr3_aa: CSVDPQSAEAFF

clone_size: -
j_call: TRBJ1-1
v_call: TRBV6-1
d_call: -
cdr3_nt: TGTGCCAGCAGTGAAGGGGATTTCGTCGCTGAAGCTTTCTTT
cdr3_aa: CASSEGDFVAEAFF

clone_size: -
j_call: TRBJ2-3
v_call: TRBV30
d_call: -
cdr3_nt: TGTGCCTCCGTAGCAGCTAGCACAGATACGCAGTATTTT
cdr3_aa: CASVAASTDTQYF

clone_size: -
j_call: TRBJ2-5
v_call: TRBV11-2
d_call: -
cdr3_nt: TGTGCCAGCAGCTTTCGTCCGGGACACCACCAAGAGACCCAGTACTTC
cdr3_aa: CASSFRPGHHQETQYF

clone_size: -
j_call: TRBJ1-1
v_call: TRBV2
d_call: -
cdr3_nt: TGTGCCAGCAGTGAAGATCGGTTTGGCACTGAAGCTTTCTTT
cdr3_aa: CASSEDRFGTEAFF

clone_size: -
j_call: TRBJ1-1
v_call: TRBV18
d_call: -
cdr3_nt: TGTGCCAGCTCCACTTGGAGCGGAGGCATGAACACTGAAGCTTTCTTT
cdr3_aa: CASSTWSGGMNTEAFF

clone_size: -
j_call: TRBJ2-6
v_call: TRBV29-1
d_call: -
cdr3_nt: TGCAGCGTTGGGGCCGGGGCCAACGTCCTGACTTTC
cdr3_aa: CSVGAGANVLTF

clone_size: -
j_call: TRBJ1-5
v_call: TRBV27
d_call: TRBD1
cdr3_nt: TGTGCCAGCAGTCGGGGCACAGGGGCGTTCGGGAACCAGCCCCAGCATTTT
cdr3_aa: CASSRGTGAFGNQPQHF

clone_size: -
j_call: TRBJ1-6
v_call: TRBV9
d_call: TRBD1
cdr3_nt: TGTGCCAGCAGCGCAACAGGGGGGGATAATTCACCCCTCCACTTT
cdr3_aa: CASSATGGDNSPLHF

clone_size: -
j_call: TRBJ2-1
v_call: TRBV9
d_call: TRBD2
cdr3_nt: TGTGCCAGCAGCGGAGCGGGGGGAGGCGAGTTCTTC
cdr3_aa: CASSGAGGGEFF

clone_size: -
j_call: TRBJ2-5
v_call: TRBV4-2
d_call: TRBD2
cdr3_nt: TGTGCCAGCAGCCAAGTTAGCGGGGCCCCGGAAGAGACCCAGTACTTC
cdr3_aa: CASSQVSGAPEETQYF

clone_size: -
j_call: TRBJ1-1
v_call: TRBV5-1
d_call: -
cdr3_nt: TGCGCCAGCAGCTTGGGTACTGAAGCTTTCTTT
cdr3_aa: CASSLGTEAFF

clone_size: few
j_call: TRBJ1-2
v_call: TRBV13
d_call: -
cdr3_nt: TGTGCCAGCAGCTCATACTCCGTACGGTCGGAAGGCTACACCTTC
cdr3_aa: CASSSYSVRSEGYTF

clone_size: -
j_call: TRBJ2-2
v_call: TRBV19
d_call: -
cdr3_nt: TGTGCCAGCCCCTCGGCAGGCGGTTCCCCTCCGACCGGGGAGCTGTTTTTT
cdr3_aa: CASPSAGGSPPTGELFF

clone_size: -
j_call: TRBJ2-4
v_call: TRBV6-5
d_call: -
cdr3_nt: TGTGCCAGCAGTAGAGGGCGGTCGGACATTCAGTACTTC
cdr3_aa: CASSRGRSDIQYF

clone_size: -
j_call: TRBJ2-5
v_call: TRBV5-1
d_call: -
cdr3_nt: TGCGCCAGCAGCGGGGGACATCACGGGGCTCAAGAGACCCAGTACTTC
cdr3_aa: CASSGGHHGAQETQYF

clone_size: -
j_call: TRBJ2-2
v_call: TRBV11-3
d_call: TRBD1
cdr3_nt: TGTGCCAGCAAAAGACAGGGCCTCACCGGGGAGCTGTTTTTT
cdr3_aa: CASKRQGLTGELFF

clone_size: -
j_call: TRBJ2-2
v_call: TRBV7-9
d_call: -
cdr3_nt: TGTGCCAGCAGCCCAGCACCGGGTCAGGGTAACACCGGGGAGCTGTTTTTT
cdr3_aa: CASSPAPGQGNTGELFF

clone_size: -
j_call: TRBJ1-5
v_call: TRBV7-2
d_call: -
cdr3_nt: TGTGCCAGCAGCTCAGTAGTTAATAGCAATCAGCCCCAGCATTTT
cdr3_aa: CASSSVVNSNQPQHF

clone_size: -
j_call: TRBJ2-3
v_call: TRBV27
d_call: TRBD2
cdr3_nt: TGTGCCAGCAGTCCCCTAGGACTAGCGGGGGAGAGCACAGATACGCAGTATTTT
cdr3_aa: CASSPLGLAGESTDTQYF

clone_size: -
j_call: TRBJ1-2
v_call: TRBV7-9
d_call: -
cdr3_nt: TGTGCCAGCAGCATCGACGGGTGGGGCTACACCTTC
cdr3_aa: CASSIDGWGYTF